The present entry profiles one T cell receptor (beta chain) with its context. Profiling relied on immunoSEQ multiplex PCR, and the TCRdb table lists in-frame clones only, not all of them. The sample includes 30,000 to 45,000 clones, roughly 90% of them seen just once. The sample is drawn from a study of blood T cell repertoires in COVID-19. V lost 2 bases, J lost 4 bases, and 11 bases lay in between. From germline, CDR1 is LNHNV and CDR2 YYDKDF (reference sequence). The CDR3 consists of 15 residues. The sequenced material came from peripheral blood. V usage is TRBV15 and J usage is TRBJ2-2; tentative D call: TRBD2 (5 bases). The sequence was obtained from a man in his 70s with acute or convalescent COVID-19. CDR3 residues: CATSRRGDSTGELFF. The CDR3 nucleotides are TGTGCCACCAGCAGACGGGGTGATAGCACCGGGGAGCTGTTTTTT.